The 10 T cell receptor beta chains below were found in one sample sequenced in a study of a mutant IDH1 vaccine in newly diagnosed glioma. Their recognized antigens are unknown. As to time point: week 11, during vaccination. In every dose of vaccine, 300 ug of mutant IDH1 20-mer peptide was given alongside topical imiquimod. Using immunoSEQ multiplex PCR, the repertoire was profiled, and TCRdb retains in-frame clones only, with some absent. The sample includes 50,000 to 60,000 clones, roughly 90% of them seen just once. The sequencing used PBMCs, collected from a glioma patient whose treatment included an IDH1 peptide vaccine. The receptors were gathered from a man over 45 with glioma.

This clone was recorded once. V gene TRBV11-2 combines with J gene TRBJ1-1; no reliable D call. The CDR3 is 13 amino acids. V dropped 5 bases and J dropped 5 bases, with 12 bases sitting between them. Germline CDR1 reads SGHAT; CDR2 reads FQNNGV. The CDR3 sequence: CASSLGGRTEAFF. Written as DNA, the CDR3 is TGTGCCAGCAGCCTCGGAGGGCGTACTGAAGCTTTCTTT.

The V and J genes are TRBV7-3 and TRBJ1-1; TRBD1 matches 8 bases. Germline CDR1 and CDR2: SGHTA and FQGTGA. The length of the CDR3 is 13 residues. The V segment lost 4 bases and the J segment 6 bases; nucleotides outside the gene matches: 4. CDR3 DNA sequence: TGTGCCAGCAGCTCGGACAGGGAGTCTGAAGCTTTCTTT. Translating it yields CASSSDRESEAFF.

J is TRBJ2-4 and V is TRBV30; 9 bases are a match to TRBD1. Trimming at V came to 8 bases and at J to 1 base, leaving 6 bases not matched to a gene. The CDR3 consists of 14 residues. The germline CDR1 and CDR2 sequences are GTSNPN and SVGIG (reference sequence). The CDR3 DNA is TGTGCCGCGGACAGGGGATCGGCCAAAAACATTCAGTACTTC. Translating it yields CAADRGSAKNIQYF. The entire variable domain, with the rest obtained from reference TRBV30 and TRBJ2-4, is as follows: SQTIHQWPATLVQPVGSPLSLECTVEGTSNPNLYWYRQAAGRGLQLLFYSVGIGQISSEVPQNLSASRPQDRQFILSSKKLLLSDSGFYLCAADRGSAKNIQYFGAGTRLSVL.

V is TRBV18 and J is TRBJ1-1; D call uncertain. The CDR3 covers 13 residues. Germline CDR1 KGHSH, CDR2 LQKENI. V was clipped by 2 bases and J by 5 bases, with 9 bases between them. CDR3 bases: TGTGCCAGCTCACCAAGCATCCGGACTGAAGCTTTCTTT. Translation gives CASSPSIRTEAFF.

V is TRBV5-4 and J is TRBJ1-3; possible D gene TRBD1, 5 bases. The germline gives CDR1 SGHNT, CDR2 YYREEE (reference sequence). Trimming took off 1 base at V and 4 bases at J, with 9 bases between the two ends. The CDR3 sequence is 14 residues long. The CDR3 nucleotides are TGTGCCAGCAGCTTGCTAGGGGACGGAAACACCATATATTTT. Its translation is CASSLLGDGNTIYF.

This clone was detected only a few times. The rearrangement joins TRBV7-8 to TRBJ2-5; a weak D match, TRBD1 (6 bases). The CDR3 spans 14 residues. Looked up from germline, CDR1 is SGHVS and CDR2 is FQNEAQ. Trimming took 2 bases from V and 4 from J, leaving 11 bases between them. CDR3 bases: TGTGCCAGCAGCTTAAGCAGGGGTGGAGAGACCCAGTACTTC. This encodes CASSLSRGGETQYF.

J is TRBJ1-5 and V is TRBV28; a possible D gene is TRBD1 (5 bases). V shed 8 bases and J shed 7 bases, with 6 bases lying between them. The CDR3 loop spans 10 amino acids. CDR1 and CDR2 from the germline V gene are MDHEN and SYDVKM. Written as DNA, the CDR3 is TGTGCCAGCGGGGGACAGCCCCAGCATTTT. It codes for CASGGQPQHF.

In this sample, this clone turned up once. The rearrangement links TRBV29-1 to TRBJ1-2; D remains ambiguous. The CDR3 spans 11 residues. The V and J ends lost 6 bases and 1 base respectively, with 6 bases between them. Germline CDR1 reads SQVTM; CDR2 reads ANQGSEA. In nucleotides, the CDR3 is TGCAGCGTCAGGTTTAACTATGGCTACACCTTC. Translation gives CSVRFNYGYTF.

The chain links TRBV7-3 to TRBJ2-2; 8 bases line up with TRBD1. CDR1 and CDR2 (germline): SGHTA, FQGTGA. J was trimmed by 0 bases and V by 5 bases; bases with no gene match: 2. The CDR3 totals 15 residues. The CDR3 region is CASSRDRTNTGELFF. In DNA form, the CDR3 reads TGTGCCAGCAGCAGGGACAGGACGAACACCGGGGAGCTGTTTTTT.

The rearrangement joins TRBV13 to TRBJ1-1, with 10 positions matching TRBD1. Trimming cost V 6 bases and J 1 base; bases outside gene matches: 8. The CDR3 is 16 residues long. The V gene's germline CDR1 is PRHDT and CDR2 FYEKMQ (reference sequence). The CDR3: CASSERDRGWNTEAFF. The CDR3 DNA reads TGTGCCAGCAGTGAACGGGACAGGGGATGGAACACTGAAGCTTTCTTT.